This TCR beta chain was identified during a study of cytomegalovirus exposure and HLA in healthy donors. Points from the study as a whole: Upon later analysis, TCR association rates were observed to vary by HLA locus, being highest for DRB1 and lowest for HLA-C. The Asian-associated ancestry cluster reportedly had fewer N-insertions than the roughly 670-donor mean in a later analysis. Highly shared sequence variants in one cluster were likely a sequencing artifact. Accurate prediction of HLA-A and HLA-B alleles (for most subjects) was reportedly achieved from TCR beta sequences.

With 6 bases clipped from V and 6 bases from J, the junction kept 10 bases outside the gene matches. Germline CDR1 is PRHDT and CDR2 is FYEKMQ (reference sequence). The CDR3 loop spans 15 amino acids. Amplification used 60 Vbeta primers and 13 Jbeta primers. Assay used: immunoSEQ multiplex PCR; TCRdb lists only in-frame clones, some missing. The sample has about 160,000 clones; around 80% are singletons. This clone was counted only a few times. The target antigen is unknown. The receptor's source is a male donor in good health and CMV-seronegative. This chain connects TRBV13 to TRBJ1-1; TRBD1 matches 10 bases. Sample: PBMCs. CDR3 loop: CASRSGTGVRAEAFF. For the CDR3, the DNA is TGTGCCAGCAGATCAGGGACAGGGGTTCGGGCTGAAGCTTTCTTT.